These 2 T cell receptor beta chains originate from one sample sequenced in a study of shared clonotypes between healthy human individuals. Only in-frame clones appear in the TCRdb table, and some are missing; sequencing was by immunoSEQ multiplex PCR. The table shows roughly 510,000 clones, with about 80% occurring only once. Sequencing was performed on PBMCs. These receptor sequences come from a woman aged 40 to 49 in good health. Some clones in this sample may be carry-over from other donors' samples.

This rearrangement joins TRBV4-1 to TRBJ2-1; 15 nucleotides line up with TRBD2. Germline V gene sequence: CDR1 MGHRA, CDR2 YSYEKL. The CDR3 covers 15 residues. With V trimmed by 6 bases and J by 10 bases, 7 bases remained unmatched. The CDR3 region is CASRPGLAGGREQFF. DNA for the CDR3: TGCGCCAGCAGACCAGGACTAGCGGGAGGGCGCGAGCAGTTCTTC.

CDR3 region: CASRHNRDRKDEQYF. The CDR3 DNA is TGTGCCAGCAGACACAACCGGGACAGGAAAGACGAGCAGTACTTC. The chain employs TRBV6-5 and TRBJ2-7, with TRBD1 matching 8 bases. The CDR3 is 15 residues long. Trimming took 6 bases from V and 5 from J; bases not matched to a gene: 12. Germline V CDR1 and CDR2: MNHEY, SVGAGI.